This T cell receptor (beta chain) was sequenced during a study of cytomegalovirus exposure and HLA in healthy donors. The CDR3 runs to 16 residues. V was trimmed by 5 bases and J by 3 bases, leaving 20 bases between them. Germline assignment: CDR1 SGHTA and CDR2 FQGNSA. This PCR relied on a set of 60 Vbeta primers and 13 Jbeta primers. Profiling relied on immunoSEQ multiplex PCR, and the TCRdb table lists in-frame clones only, not all of them. The table includes some 130,000 clones, 63% detected once. Material for sequencing was PBMCs. The V call is TRBV7-2, the J call TRBJ2-7; maybe TRBD1 (7 bases). This TCR was sampled from a man between 40 and 49 years old in good health and CMV-seropositive. CDR3 sequence reads: CASSEGAIPGVYEQYF. The DNA of the CDR3 is TGTGCCAGCAGCGAGGGGGCGATACCGGGAGTCTACGAGCAGTACTTC. Full variable domain (remainder filled in from reference TRBV7-2 and TRBJ2-7): GAGVSQSPSNKVTEKGKDVELRCDPISGHTALYWYRQSLGQGLEFLIYFQGNSAPDKSGLPSDRFSAERTGGSVSTLTIQRTQQEDSAVYLCASSEGAIPGVYEQYFGPGTRLTVT.